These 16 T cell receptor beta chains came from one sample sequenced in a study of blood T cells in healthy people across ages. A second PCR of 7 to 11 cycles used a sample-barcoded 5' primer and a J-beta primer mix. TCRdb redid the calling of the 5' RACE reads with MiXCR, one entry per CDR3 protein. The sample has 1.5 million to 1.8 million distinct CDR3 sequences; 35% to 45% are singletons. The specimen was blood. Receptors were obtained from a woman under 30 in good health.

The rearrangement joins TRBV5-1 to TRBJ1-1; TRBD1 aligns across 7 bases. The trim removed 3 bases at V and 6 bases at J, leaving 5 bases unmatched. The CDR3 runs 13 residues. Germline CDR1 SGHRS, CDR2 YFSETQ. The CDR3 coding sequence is TGCGCCAGCAGCTCCCGACAGGGTTCTGAAGCTTTCTTT. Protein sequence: CASSSRQGSEAFF.

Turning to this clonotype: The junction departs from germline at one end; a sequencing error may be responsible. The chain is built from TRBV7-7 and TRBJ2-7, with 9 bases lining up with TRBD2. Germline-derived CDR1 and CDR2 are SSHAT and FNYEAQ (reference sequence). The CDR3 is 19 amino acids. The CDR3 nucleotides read TGTGCTAGCAGCTCGACCGGGGCTTCCGGGTCTAGCGGGACGAACAAGCAGTACTTC. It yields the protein CASSSTGASGSSGTNKQYF.

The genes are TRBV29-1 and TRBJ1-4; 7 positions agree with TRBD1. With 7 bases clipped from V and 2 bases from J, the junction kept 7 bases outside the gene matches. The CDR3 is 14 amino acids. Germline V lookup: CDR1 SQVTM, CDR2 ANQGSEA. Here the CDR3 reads CSGVQTGTNEKLFF. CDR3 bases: TGCAGCGGAGTCCAGACAGGGACTAATGAAAAACTGTTTTTT. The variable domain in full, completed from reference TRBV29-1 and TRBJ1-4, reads SAVISQKPSRDICQRGTSLTIQCQVDSQVTMMFWYRQQPGQSLTLIATANQGSEATYESGFVIDKFPISRPNLTFSTLTVSNMSPEDSSIYLCSGVQTGTNEKLFFGSGTQLSVL.

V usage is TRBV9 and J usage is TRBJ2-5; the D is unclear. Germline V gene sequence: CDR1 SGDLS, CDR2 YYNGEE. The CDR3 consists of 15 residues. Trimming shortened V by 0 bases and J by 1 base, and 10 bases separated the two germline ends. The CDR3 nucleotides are TGTGCCAGCAGCGTAGGAGGAAGGATCCAAGAGACCCAGTACTTC. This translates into CASSVGGRIQETQYF.

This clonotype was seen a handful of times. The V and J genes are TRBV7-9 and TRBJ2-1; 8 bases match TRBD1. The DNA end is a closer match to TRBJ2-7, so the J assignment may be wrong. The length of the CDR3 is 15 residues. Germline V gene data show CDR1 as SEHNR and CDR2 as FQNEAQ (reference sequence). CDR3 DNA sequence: TGTGCCAGCAGCTCGAGACAGGGGTTCTACAATGAGCAGTACTTC. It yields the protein CASSSRQGFYNEQYF.

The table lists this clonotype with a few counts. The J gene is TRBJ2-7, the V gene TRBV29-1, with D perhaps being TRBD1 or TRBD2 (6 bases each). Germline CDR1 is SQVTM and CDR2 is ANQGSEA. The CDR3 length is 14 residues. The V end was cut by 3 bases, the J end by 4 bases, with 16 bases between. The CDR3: CSVDLSGARYEQYF. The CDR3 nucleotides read TGCAGCGTTGATTTATCGGGGGCAAGGTACGAGCAGTACTTC.

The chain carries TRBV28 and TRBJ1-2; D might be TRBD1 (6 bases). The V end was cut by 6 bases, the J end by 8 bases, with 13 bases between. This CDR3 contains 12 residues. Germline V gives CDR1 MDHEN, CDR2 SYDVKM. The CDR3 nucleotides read TGTGCCAGCAGCAACAGGGTTCGAGGCTACACCTTC. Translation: CASSNRVRGYTF.

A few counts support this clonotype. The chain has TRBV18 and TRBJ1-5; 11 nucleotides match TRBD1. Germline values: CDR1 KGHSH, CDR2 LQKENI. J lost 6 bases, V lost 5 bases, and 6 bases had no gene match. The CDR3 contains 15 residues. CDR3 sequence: CASSDGQGAVQPQHF. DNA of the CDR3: TGTGCCAGCTCAGACGGACAGGGGGCAGTTCAGCCCCAGCATTTT.

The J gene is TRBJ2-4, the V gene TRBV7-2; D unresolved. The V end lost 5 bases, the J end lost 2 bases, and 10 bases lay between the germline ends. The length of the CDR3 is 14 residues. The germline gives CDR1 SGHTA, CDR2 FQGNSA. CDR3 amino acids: CASSGPGSKNIQYF. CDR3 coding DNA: TGTGCCAGCAGCGGGCCCGGGTCCAAAAACATTCAGTACTTC.

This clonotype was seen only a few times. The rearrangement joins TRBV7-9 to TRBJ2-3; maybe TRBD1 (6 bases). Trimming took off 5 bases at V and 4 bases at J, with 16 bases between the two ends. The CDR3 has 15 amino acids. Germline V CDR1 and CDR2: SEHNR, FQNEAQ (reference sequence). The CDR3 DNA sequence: TGTGCCAGCAGCGTCCCGGGGAACAGGGCAGATACGCAGTATTTT. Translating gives CASSVPGNRADTQYF.

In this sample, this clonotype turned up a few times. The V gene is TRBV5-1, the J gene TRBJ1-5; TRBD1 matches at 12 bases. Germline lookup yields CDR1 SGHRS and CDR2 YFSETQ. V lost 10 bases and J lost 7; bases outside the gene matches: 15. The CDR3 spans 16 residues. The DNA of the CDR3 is TGCGCCTACCTGGGACAGGGGGCGATCTCACAACAGCCCCAGCATTTT. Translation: CAYLGQGAISQQPQHF.

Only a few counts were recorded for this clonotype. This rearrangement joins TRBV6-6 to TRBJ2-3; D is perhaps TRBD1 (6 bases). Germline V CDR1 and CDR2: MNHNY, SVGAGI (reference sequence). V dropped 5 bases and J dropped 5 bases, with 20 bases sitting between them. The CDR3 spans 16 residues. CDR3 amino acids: CASSPTRDKKIDTQYF. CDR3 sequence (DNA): TGTGCCAGCAGTCCTACAAGGGACAAGAAGATAGATACGCAGTATTTT.

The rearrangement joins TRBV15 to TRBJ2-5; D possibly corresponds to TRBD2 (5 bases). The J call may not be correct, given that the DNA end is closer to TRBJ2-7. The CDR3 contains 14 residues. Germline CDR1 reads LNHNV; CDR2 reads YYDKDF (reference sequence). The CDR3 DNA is TGTGCCACCAGCACAGGACTGAGGACCTACGAGCAGTACTTC. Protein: CATSTGLRTYEQYF.

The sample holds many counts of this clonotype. The CDR3 loop is CSARTGGQNSPLHF. CDR3 coding DNA: TGCAGTGCTAGAACAGGGGGGCAGAATTCACCCCTCCACTTT. The genes are TRBV20-1 and TRBJ1-6, with 8 bases fitting TRBD1. Unmatched junction bases numbered 4, after V lost 2 bases and J lost 7 bases. This CDR3 is built from 14 residues. CDR1 is DFQATT and CDR2 is SNEGSKA in the germline V gene (reference sequence).

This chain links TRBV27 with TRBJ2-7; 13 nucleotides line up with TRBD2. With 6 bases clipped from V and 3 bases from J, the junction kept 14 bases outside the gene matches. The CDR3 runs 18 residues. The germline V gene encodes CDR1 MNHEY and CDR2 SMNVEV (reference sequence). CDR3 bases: TGTGCCAGCAGCTCCGGGACTAGCGGGAAAAATTTTTACTACGAGCAGTACTTC. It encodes CASSSGTSGKNFYYEQYF.

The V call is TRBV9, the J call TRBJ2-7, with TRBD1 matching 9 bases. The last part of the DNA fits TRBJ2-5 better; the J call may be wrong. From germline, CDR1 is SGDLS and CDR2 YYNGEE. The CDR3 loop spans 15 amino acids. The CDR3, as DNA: TGTGCCAGCAGGAAAAGGGACAGGGAATCTGAGACCCAGTACTTC. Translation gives CASRKRDRESETQYF.